This T cell receptor beta chain was observed in a study of molecular identifiers for immune sequencing clone quantification. The wider study: Five portions were made in replicates from RNA of approximately 20,000 or 98,000 naive CD8 cells, and four underwent sequencing. Findings of the study overall: Clones above 20 RNA copies contained over 98% of effector molecules but under 1% of naive ones.

TCRdb reanalysed the PCR reads using MiXCR and keeps one entry per CDR3 protein. The table lists about half a million distinct CDR3 sequences, roughly 25% of them singletons. Points on this clonotype: Antigen unknown. The CDR3 carries no conserved terminal phenylalanine or tryptophan, so it likely arises from a read error.

It was from 20,000 to 1,000,000 sorted cells, with 10%, 30% or 50% RNA, that naive CD8 libraries came. Germline assignment: CDR1 SGHTA and CDR2 FQGNSA. The CDR3 loop spans 15 amino acids. Trimming cost V 10 bases and J 2 bases, with 20 bases left between them. The sample comprised naive CD8+ T cells from blood, with Jurkat cell RNA spiked in. Documented subset: FACS-sorted CD8+CD4-CCR7+CD45RA+ naive T cells. V usage is TRBV7-2 and J usage is TRBJ1-2, with D perhaps matching TRBD1 (6 bases). This clonotype was obtained from a human donor in good health. Some libraries in this study had Jurkat cell RNA spiked in. The CDR3 DNA reads TGTGCCACCAGTGAATTTGGGGGCCTAAACTATGGCTACACCATC. The encoded protein is CATSEFGGLNYGYTI.